These T cell receptor beta chains were read from a single sample in a study of identical twins. Each CDR3 protein gets one entry after TCRdb re-called the 5' RACE reads with MiXCR. There are hundreds of thousands of distinct CDR3 sequences in the sample; around 7% occur only once, and roughly 3.6% lies in the top ten. The same data also went into a second study, on yellow fever vaccine responses in identical twins.

Sequenced material: memory (CD45RO+) T cells sorted from blood. The receptors come from a woman between 18 and 29 years old in good health. Both conserved end residues are part of each CDR3. D genes are given only for firm matches. Size is omitted from some rows. Given values are once, few, many or a class for expanded clones.

d_gene | j_gene | abundance | v_gene | CDR3nt | CDR3aa
TRBD1 | TRBJ1-1 | many | TRBV5-1 | TGCGCCAGCAAGCAGGGGGGCCCGACGAACACTGAAGCTTTCTTT | CASKQGGPTNTEAFF
TRBD1 | TRBJ2-7 | - | TRBV7-2 | TGTGCCAGCAGCTTATTTGGACAGGCCTACGAGCAGTACTTC | CASSLFGQAYEQYF
TRBD1 | TRBJ2-7 | many | TRBV7-6 | TGTGCCAGCAGCTCCTCCGAGGGACAGCTAGCCTACGAGCAGTACTTC | CASSSSEGQLAYEQYF
TRBD2 | TRBJ2-5 | - | TRBV11-3 | TGTGCCAGCAGCTCAGGGAGGGAAGAGACCCAGTACTTC | CASSSGREETQYF
- | TRBJ2-6 | many | TRBV24-1 | TGTGCCACCAGTACAGGGAGCTCTGGGGCCAACGTCCTGACTTTC | CATSTGSSGANVLTF
- | TRBJ2-1 | - | TRBV4-1 | TGCGCCAGCAGCCAAAATAGAGAGCAGTTCTTC | CASSQNREQFF
- | TRBJ1-1 | - | TRBV5-1 | TGCGCCAGCAGGTTAGCGAACACTGAAGCTTTCTTT | CASRLANTEAFF
- | TRBJ2-3 | - | TRBV7-9 | TGTGCCAGCAGCTTAGGACAGACAGATACGCAGTATTTT | CASSLGQTDTQYF
- | TRBJ2-5 | many | TRBV12-3/TRBV12-4 | TGTGCCAGCAGTTTTAGAGCGGAAGAGACCCAGTACTTC | CASSFRAEETQYF
- | TRBJ2-1 | many | TRBV4-2 | TGTGCCAGCAGCCAAGAGGGGCAGGGGACCTACAATGAGCAGTTCTTC | CASSQEGQGTYNEQFF
TRBD2 | TRBJ2-1 | - | TRBV28 | TGTGCCGGCACACCCGCGGGAGGCTCCTACAATGAGCAGTTCTTC | CAGTPAGGSYNEQFF
- | TRBJ1-5 | - | TRBV4-1 | TGCGCCAGCAGCCAAGAGTATGGGGGGCGTGAGCCCCAGCATTTT | CASSQEYGGREPQHF
- | TRBJ2-7 | many | TRBV6-1 | TGTGCCAGCAGCCCCGGGACTGGGGGCGAGCAGTACTTC | CASSPGTGGEQYF
TRBD2 | TRBJ2-2 | many | TRBV29-1 | TGCAGCGTTGTTGGCGGGAGGAAGGACACCGGGGAGCTGTTTTTT | CSVVGGRKDTGELFF
- | TRBJ2-5 | few | TRBV25-1 | TGTGCCAGCAGTACCCGACTTGGGGGGTATGAGGTGGTAGAGACCCAGTACTTC | CASSTRLGGYEVVETQYF
TRBD2 | TRBJ2-3 | - | TRBV27 | TGTGCCAGCAGTTTTCTAGCGGGGGTGAACACAGATACGCAGTATTTT | CASSFLAGVNTDTQYF
- | TRBJ1-5 | few | TRBV5-1 | TGCGCCAGCAGCTTGGCCAGACAGACCAATCAGCCCCAGCATTTT | CASSLARQTNQPQHF
TRBD2 | TRBJ2-3 | - | TRBV20-1 | TGCAGTGCTCCTCCGACTAGCGGGGTCACAGATACGCAGTATTTT | CSAPPTSGVTDTQYF
TRBD1 | TRBJ2-2 | - | TRBV11-3 | TGTGCCAGCAGCAAACAGGGGTTGGACACCGGGGAGCTGTTTTTT | CASSKQGLDTGELFF
- | TRBJ2-5 | few | TRBV28 | TGTGCCAGCAGAGATCCGGGGTTCCAGACCCAGTACTTC | CASRDPGFQTQYF
- | TRBJ2-2 | many | TRBV4-1 | TGCGCCAGCAGCCAAGATGAGACATCCCCCACCGGGGAGCTGTTTTTT | CASSQDETSPTGELFF
TRBD1 | TRBJ2-5 | few | TRBV5-1 | TGCGCCAGCAGGACAGGGGGCCCCGAGGCGAAGACCCAGTACTTC | CASRTGGPEAKTQYF
TRBD1 | TRBJ1-5 | - | TRBV18 | TGTGCCAGCTCACCGGGACAGGGTCTGCATTTT | CASSPGQGLHF
TRBD1 | TRBJ1-1 | many | TRBV29-1 | TGCAGCGTTGGAACAGGGGGTAACACTGAAGCTTTCTTT | CSVGTGGNTEAFF
TRBD2 | TRBJ2-1 | many | TRBV6-1 | TGTGCCAGCAGCCCGGGACTAGCGTTGGATGAGCAGTTCTTC | CASSPGLALDEQFF
- | TRBJ2-2 | few | TRBV11-1 | TGTGCCAGCAGCAATCGCCATGTGGGGCAAGCGAACACCGGGGAGCTGTTTTTT | CASSNRHVGQANTGELFF
TRBD2 | TRBJ2-3 | many | TRBV4-1 | TGCGCCAGCAGCCCCGGGAGGGGCACAGATACGCAGTATTTT | CASSPGRGTDTQYF
- | TRBJ2-2 | - | TRBV3-1 | TGTGCCAGCAGCCAATCTGGCCCACTCACCGGGGAGCTGTTTTTT | CASSQSGPLTGELFF